What follows are 11 T cell receptor beta chains derived from one specimen sequenced in a study of T cell repertoires in cytomegalovirus infection. One entry per CDR3 protein results from TCRdb running MiXCR on the reads. Of 200,000 to 250,000 distinct CDR3 sequences in the sample, about 23% were seen once. Input material: CD8+ T cells from PBMCs. The source of these receptors is a human donor in good health (CMV status not recorded). Some clones in this sample may be carry-over from other donors' samples.

J is TRBJ2-5 and V is TRBV12-3 or TRBV12-4, with D maybe TRBD2 (5 bases). The CDR3 covers 14 residues. V lost 1 base to trimming and J lost 2 bases, with 8 bases between them. For the CDR3, the DNA is TGTGCCAGCAGTTTAGAGCTAGCACAAGAGACCCAGTACTTC. Translating it yields CASSLELAQETQYF.

The chain has TRBV29-1 and TRBJ2-7, with 8 bases that match TRBD2. The CDR3 is 13 amino acids. The trim removed 3 bases at V and 7 bases at J, leaving 8 bases unmatched. CDR1 is SQVTM and CDR2 is ANQGSEA in the germline V gene. The DNA of the CDR3 is TGCAGCGTTGAGGGACTAGTGGGGGGGGAGCAGTACTTC. Translating gives CSVEGLVGGEQYF.

This clonotype was detected only a few times. The rearrangement links TRBV20-1 to TRBJ1-2; D remains unclear. With 0 bases removed from V and 3 bases from J, the gap between germline ends came to 11 bases. The CDR3 is 14 residues long. The V gene's germline CDR1 is DFQATT and CDR2 SNEGSKA (reference sequence). CDR3 sequence: CSARDLSTDYGYTF. The CDR3 DNA reads TGCAGTGCTAGAGATCTTAGTACGGACTATGGCTACACCTTC.

This clonotype was observed a few times. The rearrangement uses TRBV10-3 and TRBJ2-7; D is uncertain. Germline V gene lookup returns CDR1 ENHRY and CDR2 SYGVKD. This CDR3 is built from 15 residues. V lost 0 bases, J lost 2 bases, and 11 bases lay in between. The CDR3 sequence is CAISESPSRAYEQYF. The CDR3 coding sequence is TGTGCCATCAGTGAGTCACCCTCCCGGGCCTACGAGCAGTACTTC.

The rearrangement uses TRBV12-3 or TRBV12-4 and TRBJ2-6; D is undetermined. The ends were cut back, 1 base at V and 12 bases at J, with 13 bases in the middle. This CDR3 spans 14 amino acids. The CDR3 sequence is CASSLGPDTPVLTF. CDR3 DNA: TGTGCCAGCAGTTTAGGTCCCGACACCCCCGTCCTGACTTTC.

The gene calls are TRBV28 and TRBJ1-2; D might be TRBD1 (5 bases). V was cut by 5 bases and J by 2 bases, with 9 bases left in between. CDR1 and CDR2 (germline): MDHEN, SYDVKM. The CDR3 covers 13 residues. The DNA for the CDR3 is TGTGCCAGCAGTCGACAGCTCAACTATGGCTACACCTTC. Translated: CASSRQLNYGYTF.

The V call is TRBV5-8, the J call TRBJ2-2, with D tentatively TRBD1 (6 bases). CDR3 length equals 19 residues. Trimming shortened V by 1 base and J by 3 bases, and 22 bases separated the two germline ends. CDR1 and CDR2 (germline): SGHTS, YDEGEE. The CDR3 reads CASSLRGPAGVRDTGELFF. CDR3 nucleotide sequence: TGTGCCAGCAGCTTGAGAGGGCCAGCAGGGGTACGTGACACCGGGGAGCTGTTTTTT.

This clonotype appeared many times. The CDR3 sequence: CASSSGNEQYF. CDR3 DNA: TGTGCCAGCAGTTCCGGGAACGAGCAGTACTTC. The V and J genes are TRBV27 and TRBJ2-7, with a weak D call TRBD2 (5 bases). V lost 4 bases, J lost 5 bases, and 6 bases lay in between. Looked up from germline, CDR1 is MNHEY and CDR2 is SMNVEV (reference sequence). This CDR3 has 11 amino acids.

This clonotype showed up just a few times. CDR3: CASSLQGPPSLQYF. CDR3 DNA: TGTGCCAGCAGTTTACAAGGACCGCCGTCCCTGCAGTACTTC. The chain couples TRBV27 to TRBJ2-7; D call uncertain. CDR3 length: 14 amino acids. Trimming took 2 bases from V and 9 from J, leaving 17 bases between them. Germline loops: CDR1 MNHEY, CDR2 SMNVEV (reference sequence).

The chain joins TRBV3-1 to TRBJ2-3; perhaps TRBD2 as D (6 bases). The length of the CDR3 is 16 residues. Trimming removed 4 bases from V and 1 base from J, with 15 bases in between. CDR1 and CDR2 (germline): LGHDT, YNNKEL (reference sequence). The CDR3 nucleotides read TGTGCCAGCAGCCGGGACTTTGCAGGAGGCACAGATACGCAGTATTTT. This codes for CASSRDFAGGTDTQYF.

In this sample, this clonotype turned up many times. The rearrangement joins TRBV7-9 to TRBJ2-3, with 9 bases fitting TRBD2. Trimming at V came to 4 bases and at J to 5 bases, leaving 13 bases not matched to a gene. Germline V gene data show CDR1 as SEHNR and CDR2 as FQNEAQ (reference sequence). The CDR3 runs to 17 residues. The CDR3: CASSSTAAGGALDTQYF. CDR3 bases: TGTGCCAGCAGCTCCACGGCAGCGGGAGGCGCACTAGATACGCAGTATTTT.